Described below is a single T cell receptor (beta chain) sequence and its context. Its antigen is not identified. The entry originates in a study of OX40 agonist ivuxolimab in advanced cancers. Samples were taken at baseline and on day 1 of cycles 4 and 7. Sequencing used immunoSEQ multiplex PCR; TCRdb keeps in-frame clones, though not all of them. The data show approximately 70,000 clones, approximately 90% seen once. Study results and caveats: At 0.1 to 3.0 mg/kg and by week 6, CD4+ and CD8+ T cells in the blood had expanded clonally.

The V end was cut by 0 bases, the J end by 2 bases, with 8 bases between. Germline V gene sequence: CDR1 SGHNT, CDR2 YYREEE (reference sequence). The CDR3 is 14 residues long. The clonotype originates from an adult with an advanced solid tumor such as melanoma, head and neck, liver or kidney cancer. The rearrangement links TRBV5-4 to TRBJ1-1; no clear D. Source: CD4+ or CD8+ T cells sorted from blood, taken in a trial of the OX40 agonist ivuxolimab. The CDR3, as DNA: TGTGCCAGCAGCTTGGACACAGTAAACACTGAAGCTTTCTTT. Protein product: CASSLDTVNTEAFF.